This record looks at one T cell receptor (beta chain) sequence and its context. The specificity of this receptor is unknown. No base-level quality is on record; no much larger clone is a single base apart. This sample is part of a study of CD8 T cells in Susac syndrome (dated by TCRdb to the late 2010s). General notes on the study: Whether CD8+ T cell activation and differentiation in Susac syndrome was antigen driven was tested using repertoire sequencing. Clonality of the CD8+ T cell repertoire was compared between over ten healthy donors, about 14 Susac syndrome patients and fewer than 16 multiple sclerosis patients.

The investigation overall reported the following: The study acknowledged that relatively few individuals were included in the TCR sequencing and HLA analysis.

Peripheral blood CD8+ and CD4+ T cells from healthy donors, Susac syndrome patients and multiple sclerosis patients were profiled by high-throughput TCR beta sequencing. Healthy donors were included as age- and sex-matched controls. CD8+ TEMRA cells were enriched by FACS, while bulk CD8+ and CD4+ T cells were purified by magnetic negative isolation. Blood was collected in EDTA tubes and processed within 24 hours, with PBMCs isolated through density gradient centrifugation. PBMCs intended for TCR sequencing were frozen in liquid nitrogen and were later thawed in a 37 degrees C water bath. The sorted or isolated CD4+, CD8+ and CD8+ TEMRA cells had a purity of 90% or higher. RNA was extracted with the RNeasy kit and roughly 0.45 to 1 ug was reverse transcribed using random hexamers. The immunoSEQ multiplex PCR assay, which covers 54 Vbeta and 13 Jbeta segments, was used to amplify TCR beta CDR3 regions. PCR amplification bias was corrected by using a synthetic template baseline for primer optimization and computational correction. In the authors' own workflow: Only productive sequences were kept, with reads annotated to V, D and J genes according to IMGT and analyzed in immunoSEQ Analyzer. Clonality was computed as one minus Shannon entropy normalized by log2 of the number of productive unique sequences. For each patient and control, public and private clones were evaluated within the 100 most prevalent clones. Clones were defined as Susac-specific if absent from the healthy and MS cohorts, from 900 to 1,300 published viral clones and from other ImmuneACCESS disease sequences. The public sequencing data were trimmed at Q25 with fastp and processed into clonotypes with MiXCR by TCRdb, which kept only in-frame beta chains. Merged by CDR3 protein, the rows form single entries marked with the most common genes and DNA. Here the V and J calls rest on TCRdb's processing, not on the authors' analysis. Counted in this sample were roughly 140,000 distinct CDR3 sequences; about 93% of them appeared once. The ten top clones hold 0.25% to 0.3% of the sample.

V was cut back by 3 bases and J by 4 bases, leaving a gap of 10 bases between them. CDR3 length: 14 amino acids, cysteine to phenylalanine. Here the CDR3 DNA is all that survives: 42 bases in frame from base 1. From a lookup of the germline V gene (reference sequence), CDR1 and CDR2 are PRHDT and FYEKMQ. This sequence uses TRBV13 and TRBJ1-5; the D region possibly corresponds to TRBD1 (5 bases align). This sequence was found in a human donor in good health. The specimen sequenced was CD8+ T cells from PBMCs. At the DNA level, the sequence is TGTGCCAGCAGCTTTGCAGGGAAAAATCAGCCCCAGCATTTT. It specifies CASSFAGKNQPQHF.